The sequence of this TCR beta chain was determined in a study of cytomegalovirus exposure and HLA in healthy donors. V was trimmed by 0 bases and J by 0 bases, leaving 13 bases between them. This CDR3 is built from 17 residues. Germline values: CDR1 SGHKS, CDR2 YYEKEE (reference sequence). PCR used 60 Vbeta primers and 13 Jbeta primers. The repertoire was sequenced with immunoSEQ multiplex PCR; TCRdb's copy has only in-frame clones and lacks some. The sample contains roughly 100,000 clones, over 70% of which appear only once. Sample share makes this clone medium-sized. The sequenced sample consisted of PBMCs. The chain uses TRBV5-5 and TRBJ1-3; D remains ambiguous. This clonotype originated in a female donor in good health and CMV-seronegative. The CDR3, as DNA: TGTGCCAGCAGCTTGGGAGAGTCGTACGGCTCTGGAAACACCATATATTTT. Its translation is CASSLGESYGSGNTIYF.